One and the same sample provided the 15 T cell receptor beta chains below, sequenced in a study of CD8+ T cells in alopecia areata (dated by TCRdb to the late 2010s). Explained via the paper, the time point label denotes: 20 to 30 weeks on oral tofacitinib. The treatment or condition label of this sample denotes: oral pan-JAK inhibitor, 5-10 mg twice daily. Libraries were built with the immunoSEQ multiplex PCR assay. For TCR sequencing, RNA was extracted from every sample and reverse transcribed into cDNA to serve as template. This immuneACCESS table, as held by TCRdb, lists in-frame sequences with V and J called but not all clones. Of the missing ones, under half trace to an unresolved V gene in checked studies; the others have no known cause. This sample lists around 270,000 clones; more than 45% were detected once. About 1.8% of the sample comes from the top ten. Sequencing was performed on CD4+ T cells sorted from blood, taken at week 24, from a patient treated with tofacitinib. Receptor source: a human donor with alopecia areata.

This chain joins TRBV6-5 and TRBJ2-3; D tentatively reads TRBD1 or TRBD2 (5 bases each). V gave up 0 bases and J gave up 9 bases, with 19 bases separating them. The CDR3 extends over 16 amino acids. Germline CDR1 MNHEY, CDR2 SVGAGI. CDR3 residues: CASSYSTGTQGRTQYF. The CDR3 DNA follows: TGTGCCAGCAGTTACTCAACCGGGACCCAAGGACGGACGCAGTATTTT.

This clone occurred a few times. This sequence joins TRBV29-1 and TRBJ2-3; D perhaps matches TRBD1 (5 bases). The CDR3 is made up of 9 amino acids. Germline assignment: CDR1 SQVTM and CDR2 ANQGSEA. CDR3 residues: CRGRPDTYF. CDR3 in DNA: TGCAGGGGAAGACCGGACACGTATTTT.

For the CDR3, the DNA is TGTGCCAGCAGTTTAAGGGCGTCTAACTACTACTGGGAGCAGTACTTC. This encodes CASSLRASNYYWEQYF. The J gene is TRBJ2-7, the V gene TRBV27; D unresolved. The V end was cut by 2 bases, the J end by 7 bases, with 21 bases between. CDR1 and CDR2 (germline): MNHEY, SMNVEV (reference sequence). CDR3 size: 16 residues.

The chain combines TRBV27 with TRBJ1-2; 12 bases are a match to TRBD1. Unmatched junction bases numbered 4, after V lost 4 bases and J lost 4 bases. The CDR3 extends over 15 amino acids. Germline V lookup: CDR1 MNHEY, CDR2 SMNVEV (reference sequence). The CDR3 loop is CASSSGTGGGYGYTF. The CDR3 DNA follows: TGTGCCAGCAGTTCCGGGACAGGGGGCGGCTATGGCTACACCTTC.

The V call is TRBV2, the J call TRBJ1-5, with TRBD1 matching 8 bases. The CDR3 is 16 residues long. V shed 5 bases, J shed 2 bases, and the junction held 8 bases outside the gene matches. Germline V lookup: CDR1 SNHLY, CDR2 FYNNEI. The CDR3 coding sequence is TGTGCCAGCAGTCCCCGGACAGGGAAGGGCAATCAGCCCCAGCATTTT. Amino acid sequence: CASSPRTGKGNQPQHF.

V usage is TRBV2 and J usage is TRBJ1-2, with TRBD1 as a possible D gene (6 bases). Germline CDR1 SNHLY, CDR2 FYNNEI. Trimming took off 5 bases at V and 8 bases at J, with 15 bases between the two ends. The CDR3 is 13 residues long. CDR3 sequence reads: CASSPQGIEGYTF. The CDR3 bases are TGTGCCAGCAGTCCACAGGGAATCGAGGGCTACACCTTC.

This clone was picked up a small number of times. The chain is built from TRBV5-1 and TRBJ2-2; D possibly uses TRBD1 or TRBD2 (5 bases each). V lost 0 bases and J lost 7, with 16 bases in between. Germline V CDR1 and CDR2: SGHRS, YFSETQ. The CDR3 sequence is 16 residues long. The CDR3 DNA is TGCGCCAGCAGCTTGGCCCGGGACGGTGACGTCGGGGAGCTGTTTTTT. Protein product: CASSLARDGDVGELFF.

The V call is TRBV20-1, the J call TRBJ1-6, with D uncertain. The germline V and J ends were trimmed by 6 bases and 13 bases, with 10 bases remaining between them. Germline CDR1 DFQATT, CDR2 SNEGSKA (reference sequence). CDR3 length equals 10 residues. The CDR3 region is CSAPLGPLHF. For the CDR3, the DNA is TGCAGTGCCCCGCTGGGCCCCCTCCACTTT.

This clone has just one count. The genes are TRBV29-1 and TRBJ1-2; TRBD1 agrees at 8 bases. The germline V gene has CDR1 SQVTM and CDR2 ANQGSEA. The CDR3 runs 13 residues. Trimming took 7 bases from V and 0 from J; bases not matched to a gene: 4. The CDR3 spells CSAGTGTNYGYTF. DNA for the CDR3: TGCAGCGCTGGGACAGGAACTAACTATGGCTACACCTTC.

The chain links TRBV30 to TRBJ2-1, with TRBD2 identical over 13 bases. Trimming removed 0 bases from V and 7 bases from J; junction bases left unmatched: 3. CDR3 length: 15 residues. Germline lookup yields CDR1 GTSNPN and CDR2 SVGIG (reference sequence). CDR3 region: CAWSVGTSGTNEQFF. The CDR3 nucleotides read TGTGCCTGGAGTGTGGGGACTAGCGGGACGAATGAGCAGTTCTTC. Full variable domain (rest looked up from reference TRBV30 and TRBJ2-1): SQTIHQWPATLVQPVGSPLSLECTVEGTSNPNLYWYRQAAGRGLQLLFYSVGIGQISSEVPQNLSASRPQDRQFILSSKKLLLSDSGFYLCAWSVGTSGTNEQFFGPGTRLTVL.

This chain joins TRBV2 and TRBJ1-6, with 9 bases matching TRBD1. Unmatched junction bases numbered 15, after V lost 6 bases and J lost 9 bases. This CDR3 contains 17 residues. Germline V lookup: CDR1 SNHLY, CDR2 FYNNEI. The CDR3, as DNA: TGTGCCAGCAGAATACCCCGACAGGGGGGAAGAGGTTCACCCCTCCACTTT. Protein product: CASRIPRQGGRGSPLHF. Complete variable domain (other parts from reference TRBV2 and TRBJ1-6): EPEVTQTPSHQVTQMGQEVILRCVPISNHLYFYWYRQILGQKVEFLVSFYNNEISEKSEIFDDQFSVERPDGSNFTLKIRSTKLEDSAMYFCASRIPRQGGRGSPLHFGNGTRLTVT.

The genes are TRBV28 and TRBJ1-4; TRBD1 matches at 7 bases. Trimming at V came to 6 bases and at J to 7 bases, leaving 8 bases not matched to a gene. The germline V gene has CDR1 MDHEN and CDR2 SYDVKM. The CDR3 covers 14 residues. The CDR3 bases are TGTGCCAGCAGGAGGGGGCCACCGAGTGAAAAACTGTTTTTT. It yields the protein CASRRGPPSEKLFF.

For this clone: This may arise from a read error, as a much more abundant clone is one base away. The genes are TRBV6-5 and TRBJ2-3, with TRBD1 matching 7 bases. Germline loops: CDR1 MNHEY, CDR2 SVGAGI. The CDR3 runs 14 residues. V gave up 5 bases and J gave up 0 bases; unmatched junction bases: 2. As DNA, the CDR3 is TGTGCCAGCAGTCCGACAGGGAGCACAGATACGCAGTATTTT. It encodes CASSPTGSTDTQYF.

This clone was counted a few times. This CDR3 reads CSAVAVNEQFF. The CDR3, as DNA: TGCAGTGCGGTAGCGGTTAATGAGCAGTTCTTC. The J gene is TRBJ2-1, the V gene TRBV20-1; the D gene is possibly TRBD2 (6 bases). CDR1 and CDR2 (germline): DFQATT, SNEGSKA (reference sequence). The ends were cut back, 6 bases at V and 7 bases at J, with 10 bases in the middle. The CDR3 contains 11 residues.

This clone was observed a few times. The chain joins TRBV2 to TRBJ1-1; D remains unclear. This CDR3 contains 13 residues. The ends were cut back, 5 bases at V and 1 base at J, with 8 bases in the middle. The germline gives CDR1 SNHLY, CDR2 FYNNEI. This CDR3 reads CASSPWGNTEAFF. CDR3 sequence (DNA): TGTGCCAGCAGTCCCTGGGGGAACACTGAAGCTTTCTTT.